A selection of T cell receptor beta chains follows, all from one sample in a study of T cell responses to AZD1222 COVID-19 vaccine. TCRdb keeps only in-frame clones here, not all; method: immunoSEQ multiplex PCR. The sample lists approximately 130,000 clones; around 90% were seen once. This specimen was peripheral blood, taken 28 days after the second AZD1222 dose. Receptors originate from an adult who received the AZD1222 COVID-19 vaccine. CDR3s leave out the opening cysteine and the closing phenylalanine or tryptophan. The D gene is left open where the match is weak. Clone size is given for some rows only: seen once, a few or many times, or a class if the clone is expanded.

>.|TRBV7-9|TRBJ1-1|.
ASSQSTEAF
>.|TRBV30|TRBJ1-6|once
AWAQGNSPLH
>.|TRBV5-1|TRBJ2-7|.
ASSLVGGIGYEQY
>TRBD2|TRBV19|TRBJ2-2|.
ASSSGRVTGELF
>.|TRBV12-5|TRBJ2-3|once
ASGTGQTDTQY
>.|TRBV28|TRBJ2-7|.
ASSFLVGSYEQY
>TRBD1|TRBV5-1|TRBJ2-3|.
ASSSTDRGTDTQY
>.|TRBV28|TRBJ1-4|.
ATERATNEKLF
>TRBD1|TRBV5-1|TRBJ1-6|once
ASSLTQGAFKDSPLH
>.|TRBV3-1/TRBV3-2|TRBJ2-1|.
ASSPTRQAYNEQF
>TRBD1|TRBV11-2|TRBJ1-1|once
ATAGTDLMNTEAF
>.|TRBV19|TRBJ2-3|.
ASSIAVSDTQY
>.|TRBV24-1|TRBJ2-1|.
ATSDSQYNEQF
>.|TRBV5-1|TRBJ1-5|.
ASSLESTLQPQH
>.|TRBV15|TRBJ2-7|.
ATSRDKGHSYEQY
>.|TRBV18|TRBJ2-3|.
ASSPDGSTDTQY
>.|TRBV9|TRBJ2-2|.
ASSPGTTLGELF
>.|TRBV7-9|TRBJ2-2|few
ASSSTGKVTGELF
>TRBD1|TRBV5-1|TRBJ1-1|.
ASSLQGWTEAF
>.|TRBV3-1/TRBV3-2|TRBJ2-1|.
ASSHSGSSYNEQF
>.|TRBV5-1|TRBJ2-5|few
ASSLVGWETQY
>.|TRBV7-9|TRBJ2-3|.
ASSLGQTFTDTQY
>.|TRBV4-3|TRBJ1-6|.
ASSQAGLRSNSPLH
>TRBD1|TRBV18|TRBJ1-2|.
ASSRLTGGEDNYGYT
>.|TRBV18|TRBJ2-5|.
ASSPRAGMEETQY
>.|TRBV20-1|TRBJ1-1|.
SASPVLNDMNTEAF
>.|TRBV4-2|TRBJ1-5|.
ASSHGGGGLDQPQH
>.|TRBV5-5|TRBJ1-2|.
ASSLVSSNYGYT
>TRBD2|TRBV6-6|TRBJ2-1|.
ASSYLGLAGAGEQF
>.|TRBV5-1|TRBJ1-1|.
ASSLRRTGDTEAF
>TRBD1|TRBV19|TRBJ1-2|.
ASSIPGGDPKYGYT
>.|TRBV14|TRBJ2-1|.
ASSQGVAAYNEQF
>TRBD2|TRBV3-1/TRBV3-2|TRBJ2-7|.
ASSREGASSYEQY
>TRBD1|TRBV19|TRBJ1-2|.
ASRPLSQGAYGYT
>TRBD1|TRBV10-3|TRBJ2-7|.
AISEWDRGREQY
>TRBD1|TRBV6-4|TRBJ2-1|.
ASSDSTGGYNEQF
>.|TRBV20-1|TRBJ2-1|.
SPLVGEQF
>.|TRBV6-5|TRBJ1-1|.
ASSYRVLPMNTEAF
>.|TRBV6-1|TRBJ2-7|.
ASSESVAGAYGEQY
>.|TRBV29-1|TRBJ1-2|.
SVVPNGLDYGYT
>TRBD2|TRBV5-6|TRBJ2-3|once
ASSQAGTSGPDTQY
>TRBD1|TRBV6-5|TRBJ1-5|.
ASSPDRSRPQH
>.|TRBV4-3|TRBJ1-5|.
ASSPTRTHYQPQH
>TRBD1|TRBV5-1|TRBJ1-1|.
ASSLDGTGGRAF
>TRBD2|TRBV19|TRBJ2-4|.
ASSAGLAGEVGAKNIQY
>.|TRBV24-1|TRBJ1-6|.
ATSDRAENSPLH
>.|TRBV3-1/TRBV3-2|TRBJ2-7|once
ASSLSAAYEQY
>TRBD1|TRBV2|TRBJ1-1|.
ASSPDRVTEAF
>.|TRBV5-1|TRBJ2-3|.
ASSVTGAGRDTQY
>.|TRBV30|TRBJ2-7|.
AWSVPHLRIYEQY
>.|TRBV29-1|TRBJ1-2|.
SVEDGYT
>.|TRBV5-1|TRBJ1-2|.
ASSLEGQGDGYT
>.|TRBV9|TRBJ2-3|.
ASSRDTRTDTQY
>.|TRBV12-3/TRBV12-4|TRBJ1-1|.
ASSFRFPEAF
>.|TRBV2|TRBJ1-3|.
ASSEVDSGNTIY